This TCR beta chain was sequenced for a study of cytomegalovirus exposure and HLA in healthy donors. The germline V and J ends were trimmed by 4 bases and 2 bases, with 16 bases remaining between them. This CDR3 is built from 15 residues. CDR1 is SGHNT and CDR2 is YYREEE in the germline V gene (reference sequence). It was with 60 Vbeta and 13 Jbeta primers that the PCR ran. Only in-frame clones appear in the TCRdb table, and some are missing; sequencing was by immunoSEQ multiplex PCR. The sample includes approximately 120,000 clones, around 80% of them seen just once. This clone was seen a few times. Sequencing was done on a sample of PBMCs. The V call is TRBV5-4, the J call TRBJ2-7; D remains ambiguous. The clonotype originates from a female donor in good health and CMV-seronegative. CDR3 DNA: TGTGCCAGCAGCCAAGATGTAGAGAGAACCTACGAGCAGTACTTC. As protein: CASSQDVERTYEQYF. Drawing the rest from reference TRBV5-4 and TRBJ2-7, the complete variable domain is ETGVTQSPTHLIKTRGQQVTLRCSSQSGHNTVSWYQQALGQGPQFIFQYYREEENGRGNFPPRFSGLQFPNYSSELNVNALELDDSALYLCASSQDVERTYEQYFGPGTRLTVT.